Each of the 12 T cell receptor beta chains below was sequenced from the same sample in a study of neoadjuvant anti-PD-1 for oral cavity cancer. The data were produced by immunoSEQ multiplex PCR, yet TCRdb's version contains in-frame clones alone and is incomplete. The sample has 6,500 to 9,000 clones; 48% are singletons. The sample consisted of tumor tissue, taken before nivolumab (anti-PD-1) treatment. The receptors originated from a person aged 40 to 85 with oral cavity squamous cell carcinoma.

This clone was found a few times. The chain combines TRBV5-6 with TRBJ1-1, with 8 positions matching TRBD1. With V trimmed by 5 bases and J by 3 bases, 9 bases remained unmatched. Germline V gene sequence: CDR1 SGHDT, CDR2 YYEEEE. CDR3 size: 15 residues. CDR3 in amino acids: CASRADRGSDTEAFF. The CDR3, as DNA: TGTGCCAGCAGGGCCGACAGGGGATCGGACACTGAAGCTTTCTTT.

Only a few counts were recorded for this clone. The chain is built from TRBV2 and TRBJ2-7, with 8 bases matching TRBD1. The germline CDR1 and CDR2 sequences are SNHLY and FYNNEI. CDR3 size: 13 residues. Trimming cost V 4 bases and J 6 bases; bases outside gene matches: 5. CDR3 amino acids: CASSGDRSGEQYF. The CDR3 nucleotides are TGTGCCAGCAGTGGGGACAGGTCCGGCGAGCAGTACTTC.

This rearrangement joins TRBV11-1 to TRBJ1-1, with TRBD1 as a possible D gene (6 bases). CDR3 length: 15 residues. With 4 bases removed from V and 0 bases from J, the gap between germline ends came to 12 bases. The V gene's germline CDR1 is SGHAT and CDR2 FQDESV (reference sequence). The CDR3 DNA sequence: TGTGCCAGCAGCTATCAGGGGCGAATGAACACTGAAGCTTTCTTT. Its protein product is CASSYQGRMNTEAFF.

This chain connects TRBV29-1 to TRBJ2-7, with TRBD1 matching 7 bases. V was pared by 4 bases and J by 1 base, with 10 bases of the junction left unmatched. From germline, CDR1 is SQVTM and CDR2 ANQGSEA. The CDR3 is 15 residues long. CDR3 loop: CSVAGTVSSSYEQYF. CDR3 DNA: TGCAGCGTTGCCGGGACAGTCTCATCGTCCTACGAGCAGTACTTC.

This clone has only a few counts. Other DNA sequences within the sample encode an identical CDR3. This chain joins TRBV4-2 and TRBJ2-1; D might be TRBD1 or TRBD2, each matching 5 bases. Germline lookup yields CDR1 LGHNA and CDR2 YNFKEQ. This CDR3 contains 14 residues. Trimming removed 0 bases from V and 2 bases from J, with 5 bases in between. The CDR3 reads CASSQEGAYNEQFF. In DNA, the CDR3 is TGTGCCAGCAGCCAAGAGGGGGCCTACAATGAGCAGTTCTTC.

The genes are TRBV9 and TRBJ2-3, with D perhaps matching TRBD1 (6 bases). Trimming shortened V by 0 bases and J by 0 bases, and 11 bases separated the two germline ends. The CDR3 contains 16 residues. Germline V gives CDR1 SGDLS, CDR2 YYNGEE. CDR3 sequence: CASSVGGTRSTDTQYF. CDR3 sequence (DNA): TGTGCCAGCAGCGTAGGAGGGACACGAAGCACAGATACGCAGTATTTT.

This chain uses TRBV15 with TRBJ2-3; D is perhaps TRBD2 (5 bases). CDR1 is LNHNV and CDR2 is YYDKDF in the germline V gene (reference sequence). The CDR3 is 12 residues long. V was shortened by 6 bases and J by 4 bases, with 8 bases between the two germline ends. For the CDR3, the DNA is TGTGCCACCAGGGAGGCTTCAGATACGCAGTATTTT. Its translation is CATREASDTQYF.

This clone showed up just a few times. This rearrangement joins TRBV14 to TRBJ2-7; D possibly corresponds to TRBD2 (6 bases). The germline V and J ends were trimmed by 4 bases and 0 bases, with 19 bases remaining between them. The germline V gene encodes CDR1 SGHDN and CDR2 FVKESK. There are 17 residues in the CDR3. The CDR3: CASSPTTWGLSSYEQYF. In DNA, the CDR3 is TGTGCCAGCAGCCCTACGACCTGGGGACTCAGCTCCTACGAGCAGTACTTC. Variable domain in full (rest from reference TRBV14 and TRBJ2-7): EAGVTQFPSHSVIEKGQTVTLRCDPISGHDNLYWYRRVMGKEIKFLLHFVKESKQDESGMPNNRFLAERTGGTYSTLKVQPAELEDSGVYFCASSPTTWGLSSYEQYFGPGTRLTVT.

This clone was observed a handful of times. The chain carries TRBV29-1 and TRBJ2-2; 16 nucleotides align to TRBD2. CDR3 length equals 16 residues. Germline assignment: CDR1 SQVTM and CDR2 ANQGSEA. Trimming removed 7 bases from V and 5 bases from J; junction bases left unmatched: 7. The DNA for the CDR3 is TGCAGCGCCCGGGGACTAGCGGGAGGGCGGACCGGGGAGCTGTTTTTT. Its translation: CSARGLAGGRTGELFF.

This clone has a handful of counts. This chain links TRBV19 with TRBJ2-4, with unresolved D. V was cut by 1 base and J by 0 bases, with 4 bases left in between. The germline V gene encodes CDR1 LNHDA and CDR2 SQIVND (reference sequence). The CDR3 has 14 residues. The CDR3 coding sequence is TGTGCCAGTAGTATAGCGGTAGCCAAAAACATTCAGTACTTC. Amino acid sequence: CASSIAVAKNIQYF.

This clone was detected a few times. This sequence joins TRBV6-6 and TRBJ1-2; 9 bases match TRBD1. V was clipped by 3 bases and J by 4 bases; unmatched bases: 9. The CDR3 runs to 16 residues. Looked up from germline, CDR1 is MNHNY and CDR2 is SVGAGI (reference sequence). CDR3 residues: CASSYSGTGIIYGYTF. The CDR3, as DNA: TGTGCCAGCAGTTATTCCGGGACAGGGATAATCTATGGCTACACCTTC.

V usage is TRBV7-6 and J usage is TRBJ1-4; a possible D gene is TRBD1 (5 bases). The length of the CDR3 is 16 residues. Per the germline V gene, CDR1 is SGHVS and CDR2 is FNYEAQ. The ends were cut back, 0 bases at V and 0 bases at J, with 8 bases in the middle. The CDR3: CASSLAGRATNEKLFF. The CDR3 DNA sequence: TGTGCCAGCAGCTTAGCGGGGCGGGCAACTAATGAAAAACTGTTTTTT.